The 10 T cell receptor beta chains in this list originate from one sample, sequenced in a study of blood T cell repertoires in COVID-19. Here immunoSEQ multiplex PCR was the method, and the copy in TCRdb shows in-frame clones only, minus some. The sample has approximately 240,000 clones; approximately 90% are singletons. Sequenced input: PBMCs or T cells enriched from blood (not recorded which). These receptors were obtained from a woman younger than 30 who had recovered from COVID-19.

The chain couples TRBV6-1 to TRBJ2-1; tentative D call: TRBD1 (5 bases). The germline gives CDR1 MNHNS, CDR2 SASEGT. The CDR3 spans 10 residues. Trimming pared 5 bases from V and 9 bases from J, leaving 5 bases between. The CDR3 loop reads CASSQGEQFF. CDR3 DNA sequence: TGTGCCAGCAGTCAGGGTGAGCAGTTCTTC.

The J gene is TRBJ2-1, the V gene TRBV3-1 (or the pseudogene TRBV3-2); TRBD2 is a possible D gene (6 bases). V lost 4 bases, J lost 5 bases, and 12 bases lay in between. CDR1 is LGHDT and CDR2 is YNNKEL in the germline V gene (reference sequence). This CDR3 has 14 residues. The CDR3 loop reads CASSPPGLHNEQFF. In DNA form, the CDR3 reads TGTGCCAGCAGCCCTCCGGGACTCCACAATGAGCAGTTCTTC.

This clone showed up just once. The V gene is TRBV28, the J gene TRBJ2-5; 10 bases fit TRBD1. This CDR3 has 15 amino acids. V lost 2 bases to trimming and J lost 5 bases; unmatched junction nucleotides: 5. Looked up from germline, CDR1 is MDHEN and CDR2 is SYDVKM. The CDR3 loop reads CASSLGGQGRETQYF. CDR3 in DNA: TGTGCCAGCAGTTTAGGGGGACAGGGGAGGGAGACCCAGTACTTC.

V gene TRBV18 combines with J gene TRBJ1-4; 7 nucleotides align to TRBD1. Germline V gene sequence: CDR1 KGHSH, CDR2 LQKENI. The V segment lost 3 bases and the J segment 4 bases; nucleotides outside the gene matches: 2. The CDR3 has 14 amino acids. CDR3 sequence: CASSPGQLNEKLFF. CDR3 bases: TGTGCCAGCTCACCGGGACAGCTTAATGAAAAACTGTTTTTT.

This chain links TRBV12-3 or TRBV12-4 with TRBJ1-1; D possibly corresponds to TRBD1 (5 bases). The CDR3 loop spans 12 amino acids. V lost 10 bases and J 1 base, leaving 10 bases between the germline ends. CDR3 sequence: CATSTGNTEAFF. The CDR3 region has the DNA TGTGCCACCTCTACAGGGAACACTGAAGCTTTCTTT.

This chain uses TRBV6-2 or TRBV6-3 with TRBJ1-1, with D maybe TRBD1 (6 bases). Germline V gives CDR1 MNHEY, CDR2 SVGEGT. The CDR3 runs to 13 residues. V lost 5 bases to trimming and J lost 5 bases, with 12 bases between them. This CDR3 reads CASSPQGGTEAFF. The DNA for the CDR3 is TGTGCCAGCAGTCCACAGGGTGGGACTGAAGCTTTCTTT.

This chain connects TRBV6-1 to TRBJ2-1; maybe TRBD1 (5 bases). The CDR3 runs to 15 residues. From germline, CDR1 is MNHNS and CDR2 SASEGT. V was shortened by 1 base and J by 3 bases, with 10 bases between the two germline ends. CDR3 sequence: CASSEGRGIYNEQFF. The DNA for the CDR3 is TGTGCCAGCAGTGAAGGTAGGGGAATCTACAATGAGCAGTTCTTC.

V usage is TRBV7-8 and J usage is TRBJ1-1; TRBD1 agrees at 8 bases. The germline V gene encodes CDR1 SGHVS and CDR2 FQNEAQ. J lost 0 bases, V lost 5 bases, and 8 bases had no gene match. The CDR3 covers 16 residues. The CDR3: CASSLIAGGMNTEAFF. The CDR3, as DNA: TGTGCCAGCAGCCTTATAGCAGGGGGCATGAACACTGAAGCTTTCTTT.

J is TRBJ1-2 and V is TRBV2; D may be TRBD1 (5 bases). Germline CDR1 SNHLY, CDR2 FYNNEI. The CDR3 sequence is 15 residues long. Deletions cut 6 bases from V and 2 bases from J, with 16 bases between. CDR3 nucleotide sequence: TGTGCCAGCAGCGCCGGCGGGGGGAACAACTATGGCTACACCTTC. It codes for CASSAGGGNNYGYTF.

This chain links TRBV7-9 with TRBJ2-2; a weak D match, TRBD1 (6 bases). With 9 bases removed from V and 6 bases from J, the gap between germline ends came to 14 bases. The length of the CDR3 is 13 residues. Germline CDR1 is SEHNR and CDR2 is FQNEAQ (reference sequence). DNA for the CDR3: TGTGCCAGTGTAGGGACAATCCCCGGGGAGCTGTTTTTT. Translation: CASVGTIPGELFF. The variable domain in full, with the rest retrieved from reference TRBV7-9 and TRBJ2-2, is DTGVSQNPRHKITKRGQNVTFRCDPISEHNRLYWYRQTLGQGPEFLTYFQNEAQLEKSRLLSDRFSAERPKGSFSTLEIQRTEQGDSAMYLCASVGTIPGELFFGEGSRLTVL.